Listed below are T cell receptor beta chains from one sample, sequenced in a study of T cells in Graves' hyperthyroidism and ophthalmopathy. TCRdb independently ran MiXCR on the multiplex PCR reads; one entry per CDR3 protein. The sample holds fewer than 550,000 distinct CDR3 sequences; 24% are singletons and the top ten take about 11%. Input material: blood. Source of these receptors: a woman in her 30s with Graves' ophthalmopathy. Both conserved end residues are part of each CDR3. The order of the fields is V gene, J gene, clone size, D gene, CDR3 DNA, CDR3 protein. A D gene is named only where the DNA matches it firmly. Only part of the rows carry a size: once, few, many, or a class if the clone is expanded.

V: TRBV7-9; J: TRBJ2-4; size: many; D: -; DNA: TGTGCCGGGACACCACTAGCCAAAAACATTCAGTACTTC; CDR3: CAGTPLAKNIQYF
V: TRBV3-1; J: TRBJ2-2; size: few; D: TRBD2; DNA: TGTGCCAGCAGCCCCGCTGGCGGGGGCACCGGGGAGCTGTTTTTT; CDR3: CASSPAGGGTGELFF
V: TRBV25-1; J: TRBJ2-7; size: many; D: TRBD2; DNA: TGTGCCAGCAGGTTGGCTAGCGGGGACGAGCAGTACTTC; CDR3: CASRLASGDEQYF
V: TRBV2; J: TRBJ2-5; size: many; D: TRBD1; DNA: TGTGCCTGTTGGCGACAGGGGAAAGAGACCCAGTACTTC; CDR3: CACWRQGKETQYF
V: TRBV27; J: TRBJ2-7; size: -; D: TRBD1; DNA: TGTGCCAGCGGCAACCGGGACAGGGACGAAGGGGAGCAGTACTTC; CDR3: CASGNRDRDEGEQYF
V: TRBV7-2; J: TRBJ1-6; size: once; D: -; DNA: TGTGCCCGCAGCTTTCGGGGGGACAATTCACCCCTCCACTTT; CDR3: CARSFRGDNSPLHF
V: TRBV6-1; J: TRBJ2-2; size: many; D: -; DNA: TGTGCCAGCACCCCTCGGACGAACACCGGGGAGCTGTTTTTT; CDR3: CASTPRTNTGELFF
V: TRBV7-9; J: TRBJ1-2; size: many; D: -; DNA: TGTGCCAGCAGCTTAGGGGGAGCAGGGGATGGCTACACCTTC; CDR3: CASSLGGAGDGYTF
V: TRBV28; J: TRBJ2-5; size: -; D: -; DNA: TGTGCCAGCAGCCCGGAAACGCGCAGCGGGGAGACCCAGTACTTC; CDR3: CASSPETRSGETQYF
V: TRBV5-1; J: TRBJ1-2; size: -; D: -; DNA: TGCGCCAGCAGCTTGGATATTGGTGGGGTCGATGGCTACACCTTC; CDR3: CASSLDIGGVDGYTF
V: TRBV6-1; J: TRBJ2-4; size: many; D: -; DNA: TGTGCCAGGCGGGACAGAAAAATTCTAGCCAAAAACATTCAGTACTTC; CDR3: CARRDRKILAKNIQYF
V: TRBV7-9; J: TRBJ2-7; size: many; D: -; DNA: TGTGCCAGCAGCTTATTCGGGATCTACGAGCAGTACTTC; CDR3: CASSLFGIYEQYF
V: TRBV18; J: TRBJ1-1; size: -; D: -; DNA: TGTGCCAGCTCACCAAACGGGGACACTGAAGCTTTCTTT; CDR3: CASSPNGDTEAFF
V: TRBV7-9; J: TRBJ1-2; size: -; D: -; DNA: TGTGCCAGCTACGGTCCCCAGGGGAGGAATGGCTACACCTTC; CDR3: CASYGPQGRNGYTF
V: TRBV4-1; J: TRBJ2-5; size: -; D: -; DNA: TGCGCCAGCAGCCAAGAAGGACCGACCGGCCAAGAGACCCAGTACTTC; CDR3: CASSQEGPTGQETQYF
V: TRBV20-1; J: TRBJ1-2; size: many; D: TRBD1; DNA: TGCAGTGCTAGAAGGGACAGGGTAGACTATGGCTACACCTTC; CDR3: CSARRDRVDYGYTF
V: TRBV5-1; J: TRBJ2-7; size: -; D: -; DNA: TGCGCCAGCAGCTTGGCCCCCCGGGACCCCGAGCAGTACTTC; CDR3: CASSLAPRDPEQYF
V: TRBV6-4; J: TRBJ1-2; size: many; D: TRBD1; DNA: TGTGCCAGCAGTGACCCCGGGACAGCCGCTAACTATGGCTACACCTTC; CDR3: CASSDPGTAANYGYTF
V: TRBV15; J: TRBJ2-5; size: -; D: -; DNA: TGTGCCACCAGCAGAGTGATCGAGGAGACCCAGTACTTC; CDR3: CATSRVIEETQYF
V: TRBV12-3/TRBV12-4; J: TRBJ2-4; size: few; D: -; DNA: TGTGCCAGCAGAACACACGAAAGGGACATTCAGTACTTC; CDR3: CASRTHERDIQYF
V: TRBV6-5; J: TRBJ1-5; size: -; D: -; DNA: TGTGCCAGCAGTTACGGGCTATCGGGTCAGCCCCAGCATTTT; CDR3: CASSYGLSGQPQHF
V: TRBV30; J: TRBJ2-5; size: few; D: -; DNA: TGTGCCTGGAGTGGGCAGGCCTTCCAAGAGACCCAGTACTTC; CDR3: CAWSGQAFQETQYF
V: TRBV6-5; J: TRBJ2-7; size: many; D: -; DNA: TGTGCCAGCAGGCCAAGACAGAACTACGAGCAGTACTTC; CDR3: CASRPRQNYEQYF
V: TRBV9; J: TRBJ2-7; size: many; D: -; DNA: TGTGCCAGCAGCGTCGGGGGGACAGCCTACGAGCAGTACTTC; CDR3: CASSVGGTAYEQYF
V: TRBV6-2/TRBV6-3; J: TRBJ1-1; size: many; D: -; DNA: TGTGCCAGCAGTTACTCGGCAGGTTCTGAAGCTTTCTTT; CDR3: CASSYSAGSEAFF
V: TRBV20-1; J: TRBJ1-1; size: many; D: -; DNA: TGCAGTGCTAGCCCCAGGGGGAACACTGAAGCTTTCTTT; CDR3: CSASPRGNTEAFF
V: TRBV15; J: TRBJ2-7; size: many; D: -; DNA: TGTGCCACCGGCAGCACACGGCCGGGGGAGCAGTACTTC; CDR3: CATGSTRPGEQYF
V: TRBV7-8; J: TRBJ2-5; size: many; D: -; DNA: TGTGCCAGCATGTGGGACTTCCTCCAAGAGACCCAGTACTTC; CDR3: CASMWDFLQETQYF
V: TRBV30; J: TRBJ2-2; size: -; D: -; DNA: TGTGCCTGGAGCAGGGTACGGACCGGGGGGCTGTTTTTT; CDR3: CAWSRVRTGGLFF
V: TRBV28; J: TRBJ1-3; size: many; D: -; DNA: TGTGCCAGCAGTTTTCCGGGACAAAGAAACACCATATATTTT; CDR3: CASSFPGQRNTIYF
V: TRBV6-5; J: TRBJ2-2; size: many; D: -; DNA: TGTGCCAGTAGGGTCCAAACGTACGCCGGGGAGCTGTTTTTT; CDR3: CASRVQTYAGELFF
V: TRBV12-3/TRBV12-4; J: TRBJ1-2; size: many; D: TRBD1; DNA: TGTGCCAGCAGGTCCGGGACAGGGTATCGTAACTATGGCTACACCTTC; CDR3: CASRSGTGYRNYGYTF
V: TRBV7-3; J: TRBJ2-7; size: -; D: -; DNA: TGTGCCAGCAGCTTGCAGGGATCGGTTTACGAGCAGTACTTC; CDR3: CASSLQGSVYEQYF
V: TRBV20-1; J: TRBJ1-1; size: few; D: TRBD1; DNA: TGCAGTGCTAGACGGACAGGTGGGCGGGGGAAAAAGAACACTGAAGCTTTCTTT; CDR3: CSARRTGGRGKKNTEAFF
V: TRBV20-1; J: TRBJ2-7; size: -; D: TRBD2; DNA: TGCAGTGCTTTTAGCGGGGCTATCGACGAGCAGTACTTC; CDR3: CSAFSGAIDEQYF
V: TRBV6-1; J: TRBJ2-5; size: many; D: -; DNA: TGTGCCAGCAGTGAAAACTGGCAAGAGACCCAGTACTTC; CDR3: CASSENWQETQYF
V: TRBV30; J: TRBJ2-7; size: many; D: -; DNA: TGTGCCTGGAGTCTGTCCGGGCCTCAGCCGGAGCAGTACTTC; CDR3: CAWSLSGPQPEQYF
V: TRBV10-2; J: TRBJ1-1; size: many; D: -; DNA: TGCGCCAGCAGTGATTCAGGGCGAACTGAAGCTTTCTTT; CDR3: CASSDSGRTEAFF
V: TRBV6-5; J: TRBJ1-1; size: many; D: -; DNA: TGTGCCAGCAGAGGGACTGGGACTGAAGCTTTCTTT; CDR3: CASRGTGTEAFF
V: TRBV9; J: TRBJ2-4; size: many; D: -; DNA: TGTGCCAGCAGCGTACCGGGGTCCAAAAACATTCAGTACTTC; CDR3: CASSVPGSKNIQYF
V: TRBV7-2; J: TRBJ1-3; size: -; D: -; DNA: TGTGCCAGCAGCCCAGGGAATCCTGGAAACACCATATATTTT; CDR3: CASSPGNPGNTIYF
V: TRBV7-8; J: TRBJ1-1; size: many; D: TRBD1; DNA: TGTGCCAGCAGCTTAGTTAGGAGCTTGGGACAGGCCAACACTGAAGCTTTCTTT; CDR3: CASSLVRSLGQANTEAFF
V: TRBV2; J: TRBJ1-2; size: few; D: -; DNA: TGTGCCAGCGGGGGGACCAACTATGGCTACACCTTC; CDR3: CASGGTNYGYTF
V: TRBV6-1; J: TRBJ1-5; size: -; D: TRBD1; DNA: TGTGCCAGCAGTGAAGTATACAGGGGGCGAGGTCAGCCCCAGCATTTT; CDR3: CASSEVYRGRGQPQHF
V: TRBV30; J: TRBJ1-1; size: -; D: TRBD1; DNA: TGTGCCTGGACCACCCCGGGGGGCCAGGGGGCGAACACTGAAGCTTTCTTT; CDR3: CAWTTPGGQGANTEAFF
V: TRBV3-1; J: TRBJ1-6; size: few; D: -; DNA: TGTGCCAGCAGCCGGGGGGGGCCTGTTAATTCACCCCTCCACTTT; CDR3: CASSRGGPVNSPLHF
V: TRBV30; J: TRBJ1-5; size: many; D: TRBD1; DNA: TGTGCCTGGAGTGAGGGGACAGGGGCTCCGAAGGTTCAGCCCCAGCATTTT; CDR3: CAWSEGTGAPKVQPQHF
V: TRBV7-2; J: TRBJ1-1; size: many; D: -; DNA: TGTGCCAGCAGCGCCAGGATTCGTGGGACTGAAGCTTTCTTT; CDR3: CASSARIRGTEAFF